This T cell receptor beta chain was recovered during a study of T cells in Graves' hyperthyroidism and ophthalmopathy (dated 2019 in TCRdb). Regarding the study in general: Peripheral blood samples were taken at initial diagnosis, before any treatment was given. Whether ophthalmopathy could be predicted prospectively was tested in an independent validation cohort made up of roughly 19 hyperthyroidism patients plus 17 patients who later progressed to ophthalmopathy. In addition, the study compared T-cell repertoires in thyroid tissue and in blood from over 5 Graves' hyperthyroidism patients. After blood sampling, hyperthyroidism patients were treated with methimazole at a starting dose of 30 mg daily, and ophthalmopathy patients were treated with high-dose intravenous methylprednisolone. A discovery cohort of 95 to 100 patients, about 40 with Graves' ophthalmopathy and 55 to 60 with stable Graves' hyperthyroidism, was used to find distinguishing TCR V-J signatures. The roughly 91 discovery patients were randomly divided into training and test sets at a 7:3 ratio. TCR Vbeta CDR3 sequencing of 140 or so peripheral blood samples (under 45 ophthalmopathy, under 80 hyperthyroidism and about 17 progressor patients) is reported in the paper. General findings and caveats noted by the study authors: Sample size was not statistically predetermined, and investigators were not blinded to group allocation. In validation, the model predicted progression to ophthalmopathy with just under 71% sensitivity and approximately 72% specificity, a median of about 6 months before onset. Most expanded thyroid clonotypes (frequency above 0.001) were also detected in blood, a finding suggesting that blood repertoires may reflect thyroid immune responses. A model built on a 13 V-J signature distinguished ophthalmopathy from stable hyperthyroidism, reaching roughly 88% sensitivity and about 81% specificity in cross-validation and 80%/75% in testing.

Amplification of TCR beta CDR3 regions was carried out from RNA transcripts. For the first round of RT-PCR on the TCR CDR3, the HTBI primer set was used together with the Qiagen OneStep RT-PCR kit. Libraries were constructed in a second round of multiplex PCR, after which size selection and purification were performed. Sequencing of the libraries was done on an Illumina HiSeq2000 using paired-end 100 bp reads. The paper's processing steps were these. SOAPnuke was used to process the raw data, removing reads that contained adapters or uncalled bases, had a mean Phred below 15, or lacked an exact match to the constant primer or identifier. COPE v1.2.5 was used to merge high-quality paired reads, and clonotypes were defined as unique nucleotide sequences. MiTCR v1.1 was used to align the clonotypes against IMGT TRBV, TRBD and TRBJ reference segments. The analysis was restricted to V-J combinations with a frequency above 0.0001, which together covered 99% to 99.2% of the repertoires. The TCS score was defined as the ratio of F50 (clonal expansion) to E x V (chaos), calculated using BLOSUM62-based TCRdist between CDR3 peptides within each V-J. Welch's t-statistics and random forest reduced approximately 520 V-J features to about 12, which were used in a naive Bayes classifier (R e1071). TCRdb reworked the public reads: Q25 trimming with fastp, MiXCR clone assembly, productive beta chains retained. Merged by CDR3 protein, the rows form single entries marked with the most common genes and DNA. The V and J calls come from TCRdb's annotation, not from the publication. The sample table lists about 410,000 distinct CDR3 sequences, around 13% of them with a count of one. In total, the top ten clones hold about 19% of the sample.

Ophthalmopathy patients had moderately to severely active disease, Clinical Activity Score of at least 3, NOSPECS grade of at least 4, and duration under 3 months. The study excluded patients with uncontrolled infections, other autoimmune diseases, pregnancy or lactation. Clinical symptoms, serum thyroxine and TRAb, thyroid ultrasound, and orbital computed tomography formed the basis for the diagnoses. Ficoll-Paque density gradient centrifugation was used to isolate PBMCs from 9.5 to 10 ml of fresh peripheral blood. Trizol reagent was used to extract total RNA, and RNA quality was then checked on an Agilent 2100 Bioanalyzer. Regarding this clonotype: Its antigen is not yet known. Nothing much larger sits one base from this clone, and base qualities are not available.

The CDR3 goes from the cysteine to the phenylalanine over 18 residues. Here the CDR3 DNA is all that survives: 54 bases in frame from base 1. V lost 4 bases and J lost 4 bases, and the count of bases not matched to a germline gene is 12. CDR1 MGHRA and CDR2 YSYEKL are derived from the germline V gene. Recombination connected TRBV4-1 to TRBJ2-1; 11 bases in between match TRBD1. The sample comprised blood. This TCR derives from a young woman with Graves' ophthalmopathy. The DNA sequence is as follows: TGCGCCAGCAGCCTAGTGGACAGGGGGCGGACATTATACAATGAGCAGTTCTTC. This sequence encodes CASSLVDRGRTLYNEQFF.